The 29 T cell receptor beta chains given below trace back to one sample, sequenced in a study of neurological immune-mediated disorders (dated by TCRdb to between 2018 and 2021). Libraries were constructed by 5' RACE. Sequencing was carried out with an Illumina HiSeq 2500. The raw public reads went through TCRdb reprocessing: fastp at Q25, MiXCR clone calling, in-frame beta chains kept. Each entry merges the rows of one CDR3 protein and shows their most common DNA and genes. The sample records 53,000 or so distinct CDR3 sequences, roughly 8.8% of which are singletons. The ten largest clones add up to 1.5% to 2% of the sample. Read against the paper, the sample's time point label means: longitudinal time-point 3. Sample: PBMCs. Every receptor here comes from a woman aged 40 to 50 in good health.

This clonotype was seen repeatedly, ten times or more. This CDR3 reads CSAVSGGDQPQHF. CDR3 coding DNA: TGCAGTGCTGTCTCGGGAGGGGATCAGCCCCAGCATTTT. The chain links TRBV20-1 to TRBJ1-5, with D tentatively TRBD1 (5 bases). Germline lookup yields CDR1 DFQATT and CDR2 SNEGSKA (reference sequence). Trimming removed 5 bases from V and 5 bases from J, with 13 bases in between. The CDR3 spans 13 residues.

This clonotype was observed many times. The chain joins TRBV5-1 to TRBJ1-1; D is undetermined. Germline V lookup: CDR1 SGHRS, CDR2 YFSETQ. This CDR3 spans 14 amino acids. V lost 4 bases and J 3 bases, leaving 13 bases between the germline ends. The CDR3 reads CASSPTGSDTEAFF. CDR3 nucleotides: TGCGCCAGCAGCCCCACGGGGTCGGACACTGAAGCTTTCTTT.

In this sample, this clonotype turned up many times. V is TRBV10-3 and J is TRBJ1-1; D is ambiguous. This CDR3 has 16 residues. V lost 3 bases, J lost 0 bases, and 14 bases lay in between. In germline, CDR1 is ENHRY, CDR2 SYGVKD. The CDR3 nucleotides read TGTGCCATCAGTGAAAGTGTGACGGCCTTGAACACTGAAGCTTTCTTT. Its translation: CAISESVTALNTEAFF.

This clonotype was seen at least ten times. As DNA, the CDR3 is TGCAGCGTTGAAGGGCTAGCGGGAGTAGTCGAGCAGTACTTC. This sequence encodes CSVEGLAGVVEQYF. The chain links TRBV29-1 to TRBJ2-7; 10 bases are shared with TRBD2. Germline trimming cut 1 base from V and 6 bases from J; bases unmatched to any gene: 6. This CDR3 spans 14 amino acids. Per germline, CDR1 SQVTM and CDR2 ANQGSEA.

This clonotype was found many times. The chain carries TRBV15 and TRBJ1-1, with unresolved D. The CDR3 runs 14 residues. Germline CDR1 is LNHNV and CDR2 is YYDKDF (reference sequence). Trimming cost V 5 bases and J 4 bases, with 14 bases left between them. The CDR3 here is CATSRHGLGTEAFF. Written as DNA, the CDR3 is TGTGCCACCAGCCGTCACGGTCTGGGCACTGAAGCTTTCTTT.

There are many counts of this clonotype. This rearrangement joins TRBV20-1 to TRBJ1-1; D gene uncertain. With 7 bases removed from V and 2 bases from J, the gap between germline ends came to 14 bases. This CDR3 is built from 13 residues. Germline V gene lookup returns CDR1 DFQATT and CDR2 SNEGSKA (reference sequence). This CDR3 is CSENGPLNTEAFF. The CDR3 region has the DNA TGCAGTGAGAACGGACCTTTAAACACTGAAGCTTTCTTT.

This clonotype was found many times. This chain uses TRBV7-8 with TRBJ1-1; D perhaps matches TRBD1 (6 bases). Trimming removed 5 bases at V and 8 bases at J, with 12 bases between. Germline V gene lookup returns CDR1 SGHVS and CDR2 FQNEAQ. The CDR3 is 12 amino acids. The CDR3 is CASSRLQGEAFF. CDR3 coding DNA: TGTGCCAGCAGCCGACTCCAGGGGGAAGCTTTCTTT.

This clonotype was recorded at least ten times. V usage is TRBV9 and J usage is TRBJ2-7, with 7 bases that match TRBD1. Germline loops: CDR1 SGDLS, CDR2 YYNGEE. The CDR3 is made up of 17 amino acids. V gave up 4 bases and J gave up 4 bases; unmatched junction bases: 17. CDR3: CASSLPRQGEEGYEQYF. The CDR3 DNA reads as TGTGCCAGCAGCTTACCCCGACAGGGCGAAGAAGGGTACGAGCAGTACTTC.

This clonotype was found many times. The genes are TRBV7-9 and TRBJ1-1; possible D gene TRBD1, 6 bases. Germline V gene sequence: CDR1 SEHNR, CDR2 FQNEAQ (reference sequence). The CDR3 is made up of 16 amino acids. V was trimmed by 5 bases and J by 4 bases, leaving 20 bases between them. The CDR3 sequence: CASSLWGGPLVTEAFF. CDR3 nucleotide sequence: TGTGCCAGCAGCCTTTGGGGGGGGCCCTTAGTCACTGAAGCTTTCTTT.

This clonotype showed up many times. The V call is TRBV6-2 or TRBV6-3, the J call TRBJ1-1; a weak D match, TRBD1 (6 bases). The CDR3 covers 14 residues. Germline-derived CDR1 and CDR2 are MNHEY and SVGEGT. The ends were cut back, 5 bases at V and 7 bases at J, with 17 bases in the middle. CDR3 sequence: CASSLLDSFGEAFF. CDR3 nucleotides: TGTGCCAGCAGTCTCCTGGACAGTTTTGGTGAAGCTTTCTTT.

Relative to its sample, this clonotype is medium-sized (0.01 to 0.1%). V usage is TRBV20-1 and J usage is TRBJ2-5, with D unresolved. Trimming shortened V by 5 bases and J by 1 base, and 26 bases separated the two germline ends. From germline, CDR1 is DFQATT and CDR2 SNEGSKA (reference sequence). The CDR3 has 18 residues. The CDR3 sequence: CSARREAVSLGIQETQYF. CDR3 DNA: TGCAGTGCTCGACGCGAGGCAGTAAGTCTCGGCATCCAAGAGACCCAGTACTTC.

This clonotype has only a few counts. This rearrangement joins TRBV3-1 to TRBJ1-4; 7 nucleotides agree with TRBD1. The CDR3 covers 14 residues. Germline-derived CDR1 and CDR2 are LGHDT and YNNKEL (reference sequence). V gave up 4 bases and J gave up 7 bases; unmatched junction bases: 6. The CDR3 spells CASSPGQIIEKLFF. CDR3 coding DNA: TGTGCCAGCAGCCCGGGACAGATAATTGAAAAACTGTTTTTT.

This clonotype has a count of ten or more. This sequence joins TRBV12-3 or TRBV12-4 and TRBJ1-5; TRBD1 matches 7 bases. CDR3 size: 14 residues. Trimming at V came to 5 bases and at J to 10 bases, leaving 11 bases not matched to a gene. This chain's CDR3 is CASSTGTERNPQHF. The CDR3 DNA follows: TGTGCCAGCAGTACCGGGACAGAGAGAAACCCCCAGCATTTT.

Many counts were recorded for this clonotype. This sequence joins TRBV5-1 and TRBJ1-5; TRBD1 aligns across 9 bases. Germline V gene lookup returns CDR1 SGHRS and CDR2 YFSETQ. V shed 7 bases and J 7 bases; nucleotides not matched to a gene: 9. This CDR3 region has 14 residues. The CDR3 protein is CASSRTGAKQPQHF. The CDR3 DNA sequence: TGCGCCAGCTCCCGGACAGGGGCAAAACAGCCCCAGCATTTT. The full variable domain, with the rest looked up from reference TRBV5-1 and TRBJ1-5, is KAGVTQTPRYLIKTRGQQVTLSCSPISGHRSVSWYQQTPGQGLQFLFEYFSETQRNKGNFPGRFSGRQFSNSRSEMNVSTLELGDSALYLCASSRTGAKQPQHFGDGTRLSIL.

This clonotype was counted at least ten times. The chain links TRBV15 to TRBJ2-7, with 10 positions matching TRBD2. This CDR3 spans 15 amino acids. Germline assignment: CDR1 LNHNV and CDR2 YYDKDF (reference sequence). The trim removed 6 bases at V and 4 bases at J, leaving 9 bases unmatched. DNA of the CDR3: TGTGCCACCAGTACCTCAGGTAGCGGGAGGTACGAGCAGTACTTC. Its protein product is CATSTSGSGRYEQYF.

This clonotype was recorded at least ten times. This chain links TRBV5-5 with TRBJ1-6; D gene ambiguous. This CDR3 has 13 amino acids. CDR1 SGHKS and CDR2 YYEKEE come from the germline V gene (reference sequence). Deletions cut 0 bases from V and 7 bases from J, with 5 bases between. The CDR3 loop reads CASSLALNSPLHF. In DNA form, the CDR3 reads TGTGCCAGCAGCTTGGCCCTCAATTCACCCCTCCACTTT.

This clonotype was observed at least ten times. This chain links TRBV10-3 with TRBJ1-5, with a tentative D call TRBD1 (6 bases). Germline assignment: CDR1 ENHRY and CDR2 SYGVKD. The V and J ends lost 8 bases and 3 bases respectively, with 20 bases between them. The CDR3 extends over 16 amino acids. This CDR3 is CAIYSQVDRTNQPQHF. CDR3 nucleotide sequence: TGTGCCATCTACAGTCAGGTGGACAGAACCAATCAGCCCCAGCATTTT.

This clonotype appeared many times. The CDR3 is CASSPRSSGLAGGPYNEQFF. The CDR3 DNA is TGTGCCAGCAGTCCCCGTTCTTCGGGACTAGCGGGGGGGCCCTACAATGAGCAGTTCTTC. The V gene is TRBV27, the J gene TRBJ2-1, with 16 bases fitting TRBD2. V lost 5 bases, J lost 2 bases, and 12 bases stayed unmatched. Germline CDR1 and CDR2: MNHEY and SMNVEV (reference sequence). The length of the CDR3 is 20 residues.

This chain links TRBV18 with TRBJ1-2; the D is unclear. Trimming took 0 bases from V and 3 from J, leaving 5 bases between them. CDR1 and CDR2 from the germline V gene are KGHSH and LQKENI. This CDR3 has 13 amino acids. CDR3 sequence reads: CASSPPSDYGYTF. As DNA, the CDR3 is TGTGCCAGCTCACCACCGTCCGACTATGGCTACACCTTC.

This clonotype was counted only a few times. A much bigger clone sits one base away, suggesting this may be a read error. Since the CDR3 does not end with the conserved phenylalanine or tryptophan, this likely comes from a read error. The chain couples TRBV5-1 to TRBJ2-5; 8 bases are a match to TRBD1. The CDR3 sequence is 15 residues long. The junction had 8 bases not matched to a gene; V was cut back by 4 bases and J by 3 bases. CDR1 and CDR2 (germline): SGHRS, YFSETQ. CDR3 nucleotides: TGCGCCAGCAGCAGGGGCGACAGGGGAGAAGAGACCCAGTACTGC. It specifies CASSRGDRGEETQYC.

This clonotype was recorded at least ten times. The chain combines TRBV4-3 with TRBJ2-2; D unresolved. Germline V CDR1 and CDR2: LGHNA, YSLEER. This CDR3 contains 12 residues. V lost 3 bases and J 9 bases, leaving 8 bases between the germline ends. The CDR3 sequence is CASSHPGRELFF. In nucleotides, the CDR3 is TGCGCCAGCAGCCATCCCGGCCGGGAGCTGTTTTTT.

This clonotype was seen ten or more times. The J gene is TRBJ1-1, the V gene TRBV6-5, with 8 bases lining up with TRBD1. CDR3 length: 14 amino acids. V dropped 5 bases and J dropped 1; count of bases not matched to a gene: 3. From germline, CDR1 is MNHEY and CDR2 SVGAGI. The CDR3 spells CASSIQGANTEAFF. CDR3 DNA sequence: TGTGCCAGCAGTATTCAGGGGGCGAACACTGAAGCTTTCTTT.

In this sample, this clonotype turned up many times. Here the CDR3 DNA reads TGTGCCAGCAGTACCCACCGGGACAGATCCTTAGCCAAAAACATTCAGTACTTC. Translating gives CASSTHRDRSLAKNIQYF. The rearrangement joins TRBV6-5 to TRBJ2-4, with 7 bases that match TRBD1. Germline lookup yields CDR1 MNHEY and CDR2 SVGAGI. This CDR3 is built from 18 residues. The V segment lost 5 bases and the J segment 0 bases; nucleotides outside the gene matches: 13.

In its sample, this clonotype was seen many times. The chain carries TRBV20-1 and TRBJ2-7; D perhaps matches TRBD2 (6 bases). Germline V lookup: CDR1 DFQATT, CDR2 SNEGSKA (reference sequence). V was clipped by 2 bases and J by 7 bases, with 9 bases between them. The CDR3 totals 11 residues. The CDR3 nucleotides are TGCAGTGCTAGACAGGGAGGTGAGCAGTACTTC. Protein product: CSARQGGEQYF.

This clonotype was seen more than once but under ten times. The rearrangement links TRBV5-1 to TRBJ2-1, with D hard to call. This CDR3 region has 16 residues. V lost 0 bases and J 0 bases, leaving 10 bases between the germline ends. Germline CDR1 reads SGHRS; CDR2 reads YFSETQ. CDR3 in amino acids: CASSLAGRSSYNEQFF. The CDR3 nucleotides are TGCGCCAGCAGCTTGGCCGGCAGAAGCTCCTACAATGAGCAGTTCTTC.

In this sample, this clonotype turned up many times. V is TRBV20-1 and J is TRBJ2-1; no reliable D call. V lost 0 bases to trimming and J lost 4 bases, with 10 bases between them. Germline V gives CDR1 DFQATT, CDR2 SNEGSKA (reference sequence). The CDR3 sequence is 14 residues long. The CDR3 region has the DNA TGCAGTGCTAGAGATCCCCGGTCTTACAATGAGCAGTTCTTC. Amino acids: CSARDPRSYNEQFF.

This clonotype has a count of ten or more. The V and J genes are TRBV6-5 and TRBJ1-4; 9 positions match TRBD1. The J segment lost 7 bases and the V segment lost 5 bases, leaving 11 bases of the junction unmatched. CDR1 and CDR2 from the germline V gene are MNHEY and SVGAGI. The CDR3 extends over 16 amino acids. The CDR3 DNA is TGTGCCAGCAGTCCCCGAATGACAGGGGGGGCTGAAAAACTGTTTTTT. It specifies CASSPRMTGGAEKLFF.

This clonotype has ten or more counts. In DNA form, the CDR3 reads TGCGCCAGCAGCAGGACGTCCGGAGAGACCCAGTACTTC. Amino acids: CASSRTSGETQYF. The V call is TRBV5-1, the J call TRBJ2-5; no clear D gene. V was trimmed by 4 bases and J by 4 bases, leaving 11 bases between them. The CDR3 is made up of 13 amino acids. In germline, CDR1 is SGHRS, CDR2 YFSETQ.

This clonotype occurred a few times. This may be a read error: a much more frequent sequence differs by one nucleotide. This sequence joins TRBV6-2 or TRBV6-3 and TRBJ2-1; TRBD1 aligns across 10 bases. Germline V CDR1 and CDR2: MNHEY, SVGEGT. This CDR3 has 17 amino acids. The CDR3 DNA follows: TGTTCCAGCACCTTACGAGGGACAGGGGCGGCCCACAATGAGCAGTTCTTC. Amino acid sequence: CSSTLRGTGAAHNEQFF.